A selection of T cell receptor beta chains follows, all from one sample in a study of cytomegalovirus exposure and HLA in healthy donors. The repertoire was sequenced with immunoSEQ multiplex PCR; TCRdb's copy has only in-frame clones and lacks some. Altogether about 230,000 clones are present, just under 85% being singletons, with the ten largest covering more than 0.5%. The sequenced material came from PBMCs. These receptor sequences come from a woman aged 35 to 49 in good health and CMV-seronegative. CDR3s include the opening cysteine and the closing phenylalanine or tryptophan. The order of the fields is clone size, V gene, D gene, J gene, CDR3 DNA, CDR3 protein. A D gene is named only where the DNA matches it firmly. The size of a clone is reported for some rows only, either as once, few or many, or as a class for expanded clones.

abundance: NA; v_gene: TRBV27; d_gene: TRBD1; j_gene: TRBJ2-3; CDR3nt: TGTGCCAGCCAACCTCTTGTGACAGGGGGGTTCGGGACAGATACGCAGTATTTT; CDR3aa: CASQPLVTGGFGTDTQYF
abundance: NA; v_gene: TRBV27; d_gene: NA; j_gene: TRBJ1-2; CDR3nt: TGTGCCAGCAGTTTAGGGCCGGCAGAAGCTAACTATGGCTACACCTTC; CDR3aa: CASSLGPAEANYGYTF
abundance: NA; v_gene: TRBV6-5; d_gene: TRBD1; j_gene: TRBJ1-1; CDR3nt: TGTGCCAGCAGTTCCCTAGACAGGGGGCCGAACACTGAAGCTTTCTTT; CDR3aa: CASSSLDRGPNTEAFF
abundance: once; v_gene: TRBV7-6; d_gene: TRBD2; j_gene: TRBJ2-5; CDR3nt: TGTGCCAGCAGCTCACTAGGACTAGCGGAGGCGACCCAGTACTTC; CDR3aa: CASSSLGLAEATQYF
abundance: NA; v_gene: TRBV19; d_gene: TRBD1; j_gene: TRBJ1-2; CDR3nt: TGTGCCAGCAATCCAGGACAGGGAATTTCCTATGGCTACACCTTC; CDR3aa: CASNPGQGISYGYTF
abundance: NA; v_gene: TRBV2; d_gene: NA; j_gene: TRBJ2-1; CDR3nt: TGTGCCAGCACCACTGAGGCGAGCTCCTACAATGAGCAGTTCTTC; CDR3aa: CASTTEASSYNEQFF
abundance: NA; v_gene: TRBV19; d_gene: NA; j_gene: TRBJ1-2; CDR3nt: TGTGCCAGTAGGATCCTACAGGGCCAGGACGGTGGCTACACCTTC; CDR3aa: CASRILQGQDGGYTF
abundance: NA; v_gene: TRBV4-1; d_gene: NA; j_gene: TRBJ1-1; CDR3nt: TGCGCCAGCAGCGCGGGACCCAGCGAGAGCACTGAAGCTTTCTTT; CDR3aa: CASSAGPSESTEAFF
abundance: NA; v_gene: TRBV7-2; d_gene: TRBD2; j_gene: TRBJ2-1; CDR3nt: TGTGCCAGCAGCTTTAGTCTAGCGGGGCTCTACAATGAGCAGTTCTTC; CDR3aa: CASSFSLAGLYNEQFF
abundance: NA; v_gene: TRBV9; d_gene: TRBD1; j_gene: TRBJ2-7; CDR3nt: TGTGCCAGCAGTGCGACAGGGGTCGACGAGCAGTACTTC; CDR3aa: CASSATGVDEQYF
abundance: NA; v_gene: TRBV11-2; d_gene: TRBD1; j_gene: TRBJ1-2; CDR3nt: TGTGCCAGCAGCTTAAGCCCGGCAGGGGGTTATGGCTACACCTTC; CDR3aa: CASSLSPAGGYGYTF
abundance: NA; v_gene: TRBV7-9; d_gene: TRBD2; j_gene: TRBJ2-7; CDR3nt: TGTGCCACGGCGCGGGGGGTGGCCTACGAGCAGTACTTC; CDR3aa: CATARGVAYEQYF
abundance: NA; v_gene: TRBV19; d_gene: NA; j_gene: TRBJ2-3; CDR3nt: TGTGCCAGTAGCACTAGGGATACGCAGTATTTT; CDR3aa: CASSTRDTQYF
abundance: NA; v_gene: TRBV7-2; d_gene: NA; j_gene: TRBJ1-2; CDR3nt: TGTGCCAGCAGCTTAGAAGGGTGGAGGGGCTACACCTTC; CDR3aa: CASSLEGWRGYTF
abundance: NA; v_gene: TRBV28; d_gene: TRBD1; j_gene: TRBJ1-4; CDR3nt: TGTGCCAGCATGACAGGGTCTGAAAAACTGTTTTTT; CDR3aa: CASMTGSEKLFF
abundance: few; v_gene: TRBV28; d_gene: NA; j_gene: TRBJ1-1; CDR3nt: TGTGCCAGCAGTTTTCTCGGGACTGAAGCTTTCTTT; CDR3aa: CASSFLGTEAFF
abundance: NA; v_gene: TRBV27; d_gene: TRBD2; j_gene: TRBJ2-1; CDR3nt: TGTGCCAGCAGTTTATATCGACTAGCGGGGGACTTCAGCTCCTACAATGAGCAGTTCTTC; CDR3aa: CASSLYRLAGDFSSYNEQFF
abundance: once; v_gene: TRBV11-2; d_gene: NA; j_gene: TRBJ2-1; CDR3nt: TGTGCCAGCAGCCAAATCCCAGGTTTCGAGCAGTTCTTC; CDR3aa: CASSQIPGFEQFF
abundance: NA; v_gene: TRBV7-2; d_gene: TRBD2; j_gene: TRBJ2-2; CDR3nt: TGTGCCAGCAGCTCGGGACTAGCGGGGGGGCAACTGTTTTTT; CDR3aa: CASSSGLAGGQLFF
abundance: few; v_gene: TRBV11-2; d_gene: NA; j_gene: TRBJ1-2; CDR3nt: TGTGCCAGCAGCTTAGAGGCAGGGAACTATGGCTACACCTTC; CDR3aa: CASSLEAGNYGYTF
abundance: once; v_gene: TRBV25-1; d_gene: TRBD1; j_gene: TRBJ1-2; CDR3nt: TGTGCCAGCAGTGTGACAGCCGGACAGGCCGACTATGGCTACACCTTC; CDR3aa: CASSVTAGQADYGYTF
abundance: NA; v_gene: TRBV27; d_gene: NA; j_gene: TRBJ2-1; CDR3nt: TGTGCCAGCAGACTATTGTCGGAGCTTTACAATGAGCAGTTCTTC; CDR3aa: CASRLLSELYNEQFF
abundance: NA; v_gene: TRBV4-2; d_gene: NA; j_gene: TRBJ1-4; CDR3nt: TGTGCCAGCAGCCAAGAAAGCGGCTTTAATGAAAAACTGTTTTTT; CDR3aa: CASSQESGFNEKLFF
abundance: NA; v_gene: TRBV19; d_gene: NA; j_gene: TRBJ1-1; CDR3nt: TGTGCCAGTAGTATGGGAGCGGGGAGGCTGAACACTGAAGCTTTCTTT; CDR3aa: CASSMGAGRLNTEAFF
abundance: NA; v_gene: TRBV11-3; d_gene: NA; j_gene: TRBJ1-1; CDR3nt: TGTGCCAGCAGCGCCCGAGGCGCACCGAACACTGAAGCTTTCTTT; CDR3aa: CASSARGAPNTEAFF